The TCR beta chain under discussion was sequenced for a study of blood T cells in healthy people across ages. This CDR3 contains 14 residues. Trimming at V came to 3 bases and at J to 8 bases, leaving 7 bases not matched to a gene. Looked up from germline, CDR1 is SGHTA and CDR2 is FQGTGA. This clonotype was observed a few times. For the second PCR, which ran for 7 to 11 cycles, a sample-barcoded 5' primer and a J-beta primer mix were used. A template-switch adaptor that had 12 random nucleotides put a tag on each cDNA molecule. Sequencing yielded, for each sample, at least 3 million paired-end reads carrying CDR3. TCRdb passed the 5' RACE reads through MiXCR, listing each CDR3 protein once. The sample has 600,000 to 850,000 distinct CDR3 sequences, around 40% seen once.

The rearrangement joins TRBV7-3 to TRBJ2-1; 7 bases are shared with TRBD1. Sequencing input: blood. The sequence derives from a woman aged 55-69 years in good health. The CDR3 reads CASSLTGFMDEQFF. CDR3 nucleotides: TGTGCCAGCAGCTTGACAGGGTTTATGGATGAGCAGTTCTTC.